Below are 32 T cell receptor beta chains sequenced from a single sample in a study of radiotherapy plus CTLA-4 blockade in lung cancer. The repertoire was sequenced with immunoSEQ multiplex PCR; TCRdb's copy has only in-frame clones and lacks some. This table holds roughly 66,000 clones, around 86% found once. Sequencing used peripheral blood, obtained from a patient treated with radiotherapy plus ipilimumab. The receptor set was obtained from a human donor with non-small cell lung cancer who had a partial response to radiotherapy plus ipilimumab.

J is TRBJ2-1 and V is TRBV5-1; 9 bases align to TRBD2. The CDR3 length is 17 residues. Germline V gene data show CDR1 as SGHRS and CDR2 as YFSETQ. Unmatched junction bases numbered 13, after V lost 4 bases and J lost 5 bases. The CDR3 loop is CASSLARGLAGNNEQFF. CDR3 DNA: TGCGCCAGCAGCCTGGCGCGTGGGCTAGCGGGGAACAATGAGCAGTTCTTC.

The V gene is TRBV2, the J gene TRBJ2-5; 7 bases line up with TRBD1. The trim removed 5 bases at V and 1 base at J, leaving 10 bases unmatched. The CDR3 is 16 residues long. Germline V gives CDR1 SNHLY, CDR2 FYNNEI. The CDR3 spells CASSLDRAMGQETQYF. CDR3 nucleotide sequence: TGTGCCAGCAGTCTAGACAGGGCAATGGGCCAAGAGACCCAGTACTTC. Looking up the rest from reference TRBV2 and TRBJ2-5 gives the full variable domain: EPEVTQTPSHQVTQMGQEVILRCVPISNHLYFYWYRQILGQKVEFLVSFYNNEISEKSEIFDDQFSVERPDGSNFTLKIRSTKLEDSAMYFCASSLDRAMGQETQYFGPGTRLLVL.

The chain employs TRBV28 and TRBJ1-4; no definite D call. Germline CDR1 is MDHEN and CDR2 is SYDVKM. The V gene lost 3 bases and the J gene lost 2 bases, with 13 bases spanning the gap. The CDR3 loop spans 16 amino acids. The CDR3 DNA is TGTGCCAGCAGTTTGAGGGCTCCGGGGACTAATGAAAAACTGTTTTTT. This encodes CASSLRAPGTNEKLFF.

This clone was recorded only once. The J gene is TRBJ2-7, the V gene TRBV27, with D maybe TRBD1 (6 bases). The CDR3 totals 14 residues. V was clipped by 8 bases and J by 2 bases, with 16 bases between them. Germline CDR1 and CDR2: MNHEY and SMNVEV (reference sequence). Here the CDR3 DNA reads TGTGCCAGCGGTAACCGGGACATGACCTACGAGCAGTACTTC. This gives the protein CASGNRDMTYEQYF.

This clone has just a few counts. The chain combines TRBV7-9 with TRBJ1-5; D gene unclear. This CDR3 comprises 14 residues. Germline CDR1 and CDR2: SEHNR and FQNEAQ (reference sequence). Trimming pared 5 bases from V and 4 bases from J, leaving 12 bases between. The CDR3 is CASSRSGSNQPQHF. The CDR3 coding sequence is TGTGCCAGCAGCCGAAGCGGCAGTAATCAGCCCCAGCATTTT.

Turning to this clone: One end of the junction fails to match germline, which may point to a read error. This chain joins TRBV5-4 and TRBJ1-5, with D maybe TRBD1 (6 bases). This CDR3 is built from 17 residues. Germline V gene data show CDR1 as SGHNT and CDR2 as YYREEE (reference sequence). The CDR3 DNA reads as TGTGCCAGCAGCTTAGCACCCGGACAGTCCCTGAATCGGCCCCAGCATTTT. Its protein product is CASSLAPGQSLNRPQHF.

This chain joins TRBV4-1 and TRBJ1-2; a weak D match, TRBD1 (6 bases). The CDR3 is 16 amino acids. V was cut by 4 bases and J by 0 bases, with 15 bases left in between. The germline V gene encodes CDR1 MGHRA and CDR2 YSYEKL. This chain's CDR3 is CASSPGQSYANYGYTF. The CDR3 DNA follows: TGCGCCAGCAGCCCCGGACAGAGTTACGCTAACTATGGCTACACCTTC.

The CDR3, as DNA: TGTGCCAGCAGTAGTCCAGGACGGGAGTATCAGCCCCAGCATTTT. Amino acids: CASSSPGREYQPQHF. The chain carries TRBV28 and TRBJ1-5; D is uncertain. Germline lookup yields CDR1 MDHEN and CDR2 SYDVKM. V was pared by 5 bases and J by 5 bases, with 16 bases between. The CDR3 contains 15 residues.

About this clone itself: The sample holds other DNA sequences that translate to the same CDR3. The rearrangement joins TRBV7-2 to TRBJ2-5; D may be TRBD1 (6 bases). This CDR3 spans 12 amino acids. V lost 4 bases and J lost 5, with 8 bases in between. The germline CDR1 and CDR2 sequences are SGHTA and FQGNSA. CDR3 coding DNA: TGTGCCAGCAGCTACAGGGCTGAGACCCAGTACTTC. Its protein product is CASSYRAETQYF.

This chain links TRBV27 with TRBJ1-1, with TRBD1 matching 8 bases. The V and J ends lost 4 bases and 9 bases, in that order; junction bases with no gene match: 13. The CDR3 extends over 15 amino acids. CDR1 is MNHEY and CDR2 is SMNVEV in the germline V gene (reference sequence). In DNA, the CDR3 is TGTGCCAGCAGTTCCGCGGGTCGGGACAGGAGCCAAGCTTTCTTT. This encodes CASSSAGRDRSQAFF.

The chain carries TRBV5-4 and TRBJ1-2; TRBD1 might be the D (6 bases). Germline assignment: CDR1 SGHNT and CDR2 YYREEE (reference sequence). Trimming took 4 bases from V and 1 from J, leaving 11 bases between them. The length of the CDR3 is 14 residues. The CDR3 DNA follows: TGTGCCAGCAGCCCCCAGGGGCTTAACTATGGCTACACCTTC. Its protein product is CASSPQGLNYGYTF.

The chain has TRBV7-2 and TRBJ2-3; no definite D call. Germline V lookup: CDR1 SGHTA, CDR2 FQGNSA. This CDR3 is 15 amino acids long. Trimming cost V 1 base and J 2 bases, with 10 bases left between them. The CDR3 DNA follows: TGTGCCAGCAGCTTAGTAGGCGGTTACACAGATACGCAGTATTTT. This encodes CASSLVGGYTDTQYF. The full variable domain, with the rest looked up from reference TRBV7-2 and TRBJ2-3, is GAGVSQSPSNKVTEKGKDVELRCDPISGHTALYWYRQSLGQGLEFLIYFQGNSAPDKSGLPSDRFSAERTGGSVSTLTIQRTQQEDSAVYLCASSLVGGYTDTQYFGPGTRLTVL.

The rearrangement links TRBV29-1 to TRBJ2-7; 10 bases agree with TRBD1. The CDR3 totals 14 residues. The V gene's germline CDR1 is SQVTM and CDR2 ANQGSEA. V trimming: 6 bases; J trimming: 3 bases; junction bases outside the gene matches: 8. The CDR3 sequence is CSVEKGQGSYEQYF. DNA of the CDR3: TGCAGCGTCGAGAAGGGACAGGGGAGCTACGAGCAGTACTTC.

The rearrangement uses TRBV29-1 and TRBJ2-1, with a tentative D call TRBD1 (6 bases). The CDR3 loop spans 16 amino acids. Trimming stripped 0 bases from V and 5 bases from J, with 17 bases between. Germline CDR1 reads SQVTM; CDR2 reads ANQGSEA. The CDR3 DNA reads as TGCAGCGTTGAAGATGTGGCAGGGGTGGTGCACAATGAGCAGTTCTTC. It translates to CSVEDVAGVVHNEQFF.

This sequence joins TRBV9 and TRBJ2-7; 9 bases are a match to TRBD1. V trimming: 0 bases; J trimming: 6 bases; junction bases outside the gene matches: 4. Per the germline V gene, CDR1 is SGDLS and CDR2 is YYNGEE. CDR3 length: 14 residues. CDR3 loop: CASSVGQGGREQYF. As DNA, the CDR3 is TGTGCCAGCAGCGTAGGACAGGGGGGTCGCGAGCAGTACTTC.

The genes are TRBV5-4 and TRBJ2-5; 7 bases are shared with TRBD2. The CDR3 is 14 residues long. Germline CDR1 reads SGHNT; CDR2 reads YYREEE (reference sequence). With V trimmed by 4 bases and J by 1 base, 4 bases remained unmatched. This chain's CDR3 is CASSLPGGQETQYF. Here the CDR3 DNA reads TGTGCCAGCAGCCTCCCGGGGGGCCAAGAGACCCAGTACTTC. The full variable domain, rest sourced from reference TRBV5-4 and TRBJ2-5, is ETGVTQSPTHLIKTRGQQVTLRCSSQSGHNTVSWYQQALGQGPQFIFQYYREEENGRGNFPPRFSGLQFPNYSSELNVNALELDDSALYLCASSLPGGQETQYFGPGTRLLVL.

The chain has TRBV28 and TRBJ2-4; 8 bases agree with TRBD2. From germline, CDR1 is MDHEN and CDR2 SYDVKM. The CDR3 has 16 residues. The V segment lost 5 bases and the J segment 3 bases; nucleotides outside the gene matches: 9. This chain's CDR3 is CASSPTGAGVKNIQYF. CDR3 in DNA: TGTGCCAGCAGTCCCACCGGAGCGGGAGTCAAAAACATTCAGTACTTC.

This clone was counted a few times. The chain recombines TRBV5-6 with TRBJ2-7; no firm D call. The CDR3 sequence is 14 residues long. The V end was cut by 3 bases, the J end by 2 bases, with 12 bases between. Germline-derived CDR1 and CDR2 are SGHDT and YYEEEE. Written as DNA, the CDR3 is TGTGCCAGCAGCTCCCAGGTCTTCACCTACGAGCAGTACTTC. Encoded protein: CASSSQVFTYEQYF.

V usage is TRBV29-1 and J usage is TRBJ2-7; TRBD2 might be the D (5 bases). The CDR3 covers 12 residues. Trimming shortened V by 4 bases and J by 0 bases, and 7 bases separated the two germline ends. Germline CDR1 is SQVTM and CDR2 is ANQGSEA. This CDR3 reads CSVAGNSYEQYF. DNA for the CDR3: TGCAGCGTTGCGGGAAACTCCTACGAGCAGTACTTC.

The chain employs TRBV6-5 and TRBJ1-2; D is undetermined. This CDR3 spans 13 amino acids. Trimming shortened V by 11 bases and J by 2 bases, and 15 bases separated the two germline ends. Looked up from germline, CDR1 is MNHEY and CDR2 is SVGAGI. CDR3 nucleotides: TGTGCCGCCCACGAGTCCGGGAACTATGGCTACACCTTC. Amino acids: CAAHESGNYGYTF.

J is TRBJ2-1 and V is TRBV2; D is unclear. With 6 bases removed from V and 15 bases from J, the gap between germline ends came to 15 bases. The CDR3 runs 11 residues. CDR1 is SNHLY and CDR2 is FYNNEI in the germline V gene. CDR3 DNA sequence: TGTGCCAGCAGAGTACTTGCGAGCCGGTTCTTC. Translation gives CASRVLASRFF.

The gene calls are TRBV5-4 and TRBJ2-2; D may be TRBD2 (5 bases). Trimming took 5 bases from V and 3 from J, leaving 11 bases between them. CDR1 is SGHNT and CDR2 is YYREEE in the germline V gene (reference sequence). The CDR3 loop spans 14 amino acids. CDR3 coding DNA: TGTGCCAGCAGGACCCGGGGAGACACCGGGGAGCTGTTTTTT. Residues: CASRTRGDTGELFF. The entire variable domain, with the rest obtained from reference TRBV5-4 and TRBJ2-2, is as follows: ETGVTQSPTHLIKTRGQQVTLRCSSQSGHNTVSWYQQALGQGPQFIFQYYREEENGRGNFPPRFSGLQFPNYSSELNVNALELDDSALYLCASRTRGDTGELFFGEGSRLTVL.

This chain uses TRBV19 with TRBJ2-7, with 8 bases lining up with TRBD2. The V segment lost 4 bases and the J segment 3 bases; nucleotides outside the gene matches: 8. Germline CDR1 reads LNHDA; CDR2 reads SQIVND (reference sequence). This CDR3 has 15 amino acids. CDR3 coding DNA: TGTGCCAGTAGTACCCAAGCGGGAGTTAGCTACGAGCAGTACTTC. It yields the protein CASSTQAGVSYEQYF.

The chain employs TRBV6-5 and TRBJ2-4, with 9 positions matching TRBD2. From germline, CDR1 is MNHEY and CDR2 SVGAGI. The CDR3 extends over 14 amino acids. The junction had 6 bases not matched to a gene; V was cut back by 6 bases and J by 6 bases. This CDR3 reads CASRPRTSVNIQYF. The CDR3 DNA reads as TGTGCCAGCAGACCTCGGACTAGCGTAAACATTCAGTACTTC.

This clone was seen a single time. DNA for the CDR3: TGTGCCTGGAGTTTACTAGCGGGAGGACCAGATACGCAGTATTTT. Amino acids: CAWSLLAGGPDTQYF. V and J are TRBV30 and TRBJ2-3; 12 positions match TRBD2. This CDR3 spans 15 amino acids. From germline, CDR1 is GTSNPN and CDR2 SVGIG (reference sequence). Germline trimming cut 2 bases from V and 4 bases from J; bases unmatched to any gene: 4.

The CDR3 region has the DNA TGTGCCGGGGGACAGGGGGATAACACCGGGGAGCTGTTTTTT. This codes for CAGGQGDNTGELFF. The V and J genes are TRBV7-9 and TRBJ2-2; TRBD1 agrees at 11 bases. The ends lost 11 bases at V and 2 bases at J; junction bases unmatched: 4. CDR1 and CDR2 (germline): SEHNR, FQNEAQ (reference sequence). This CDR3 comprises 14 residues. The whole variable domain, remainder taken from reference TRBV7-9 and TRBJ2-2, is DTGVSQNPRHKITKRGQNVTFRCDPISEHNRLYWYRQTLGQGPEFLTYFQNEAQLEKSRLLSDRFSAERPKGSFSTLEIQRTEQGDSAMYLCAGGQGDNTGELFFGEGSRLTVL.

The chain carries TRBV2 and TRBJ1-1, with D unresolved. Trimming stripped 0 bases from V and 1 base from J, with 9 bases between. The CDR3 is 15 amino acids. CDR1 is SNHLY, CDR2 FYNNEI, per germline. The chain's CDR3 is CASSEADWGNTEAFF. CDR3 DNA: TGTGCCAGCAGTGAAGCGGACTGGGGGAACACTGAAGCTTTCTTT.

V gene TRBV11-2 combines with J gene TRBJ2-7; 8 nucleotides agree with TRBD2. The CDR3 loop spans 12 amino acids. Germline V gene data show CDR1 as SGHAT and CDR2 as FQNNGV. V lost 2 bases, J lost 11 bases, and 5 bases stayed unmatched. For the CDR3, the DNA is TGTGCCAGCAGCTTATCACGGGAGGGAGAGTACTTC. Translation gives CASSLSREGEYF.

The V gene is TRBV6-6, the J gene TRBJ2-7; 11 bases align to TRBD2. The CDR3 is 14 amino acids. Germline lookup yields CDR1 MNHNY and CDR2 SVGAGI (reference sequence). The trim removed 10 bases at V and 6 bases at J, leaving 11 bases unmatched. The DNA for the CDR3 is TGTGCCACCAAGACTAGCGGGAAAGAGGGCGAGCAGTACTTC. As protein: CATKTSGKEGEQYF.

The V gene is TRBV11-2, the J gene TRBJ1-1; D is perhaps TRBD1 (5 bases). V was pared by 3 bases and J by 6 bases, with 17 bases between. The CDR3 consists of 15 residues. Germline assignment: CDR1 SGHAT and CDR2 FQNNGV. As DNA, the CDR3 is TGTGCCAGCAGCTTCAAAGCTGGGGGGGGTTCTGAAGCTTTCTTT. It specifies CASSFKAGGGSEAFF.

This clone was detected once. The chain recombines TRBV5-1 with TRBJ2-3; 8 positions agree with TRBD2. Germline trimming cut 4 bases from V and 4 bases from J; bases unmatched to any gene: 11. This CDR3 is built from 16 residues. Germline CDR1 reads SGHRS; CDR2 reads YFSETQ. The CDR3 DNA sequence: TGCGCCAGCAGCCCCCCGTACGGGACTAGTTCAGATACGCAGTATTTT. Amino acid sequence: CASSPPYGTSSDTQYF.

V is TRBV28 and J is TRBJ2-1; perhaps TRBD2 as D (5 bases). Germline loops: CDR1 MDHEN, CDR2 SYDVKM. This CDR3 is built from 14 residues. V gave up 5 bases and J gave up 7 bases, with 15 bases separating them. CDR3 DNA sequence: TGTGCCAGCAGTGCACTGGCGGGCAAAAATGAGCAGTTCTTC. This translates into CASSALAGKNEQFF.